Following are 3 T cell receptor beta chains from one sample sequenced in a study of blood T cell repertoires in COVID-19. Assay used: immunoSEQ multiplex PCR; TCRdb lists only in-frame clones, some missing. This sample has roughly 31,000 clones, with 80% to 90% found just once. Sequenced: peripheral blood. The receptor set was obtained from a man aged 80 or over with acute or convalescent COVID-19.

This sequence joins TRBV6-2 or TRBV6-3 and TRBJ2-3, with 10 bases identical to TRBD2. The CDR3 is 17 residues long. Unmatched junction bases numbered 7, after V lost 4 bases and J lost 0 bases. Germline loops: CDR1 MNHEY, CDR2 SVGEGT. CDR3 coding DNA: TGTGCCAGCAGTTTCGGTAGCGGGGGGACTAGCACAGATACGCAGTATTTT. Protein product: CASSFGSGGTSTDTQYF.

The chain combines TRBV11-2 with TRBJ2-3; no reliable D call. The CDR3 runs to 13 residues. The V and J ends lost 5 bases and 6 bases respectively, with 12 bases between them. The V gene's germline CDR1 is SGHAT and CDR2 FQNNGV. The CDR3 coding sequence is TGTGCCAGCAGCCAACCCCCTACCGATACGCAGTATTTT. Translation: CASSQPPTDTQYF.

This clone was picked up one time. The V and J genes are TRBV27 and TRBJ1-4, with D possibly matching TRBD1 (5 bases). Germline V gene data show CDR1 as MNHEY and CDR2 as SMNVEV (reference sequence). Between the trimmed V and J ends, which lost 2 bases and 0 bases, there was a span of 7 bases. This CDR3 contains 15 residues. CDR3 bases: TGTGCCAGCAGTTTAGTAGGGGCAACTAATGAAAAACTGTTTTTT. Encoded protein: CASSLVGATNEKLFF.